These 21 T cell receptor beta chains were sequenced from one sample in a study of PD-1 blockade in classical Hodgkin lymphoma. Every patient was affected by relapse after autologous stem cell transplantation, while exposure to brentuximab vedotin was not uniform. Clones were read by immunoSEQ multiplex PCR, and TCRdb kept only the in-frame ones, dropping some. The profile shows 24,000 or so clones, about 76% of them singletons. The source material was peripheral blood mononuclear cells (PBMCs), sampled before the second cycle of nivolumab. The receptors were sampled from a human donor with classical Hodgkin lymphoma.

This clone was observed a single time. This rearrangement joins TRBV28 to TRBJ2-3; 7 bases agree with TRBD1. Germline CDR1 and CDR2: MDHEN and SYDVKM. CDR3 length: 15 residues. V dropped 3 bases and J dropped 2; count of bases not matched to a gene: 5. The CDR3 DNA reads TGTGCCAGCAGTTTTTGGCAGGGGGTCACAGATACGCAGTATTTT. This gives the protein CASSFWQGVTDTQYF.

The chain uses TRBV28 and TRBJ2-3; D is unresolved. This CDR3 spans 12 amino acids. V lost 6 bases to trimming and J lost 2 bases, with 6 bases between them. Looked up from germline, CDR1 is MDHEN and CDR2 is SYDVKM. The CDR3 nucleotides read TGTGCCAGCAGGGCATACACAGATACGCAGTATTTT. Its protein is CASRAYTDTQYF.

The chain has TRBV6-5 and TRBJ2-4; TRBD1 matches 8 bases. Germline CDR1 MNHEY, CDR2 SVGAGI. Trimming removed 2 bases from V and 8 bases from J; junction bases left unmatched: 2. The CDR3 extends over 13 amino acids. CDR3 protein: CASSYTGGDIQYF. CDR3 bases: TGTGCCAGCAGTTACACAGGGGGTGACATTCAGTACTTC.

J is TRBJ2-7 and V is TRBV13, with TRBD1 matching over 7 bases. Germline assignment: CDR1 PRHDT and CDR2 FYEKMQ (reference sequence). V lost 5 bases, J lost 3 bases, and 7 bases stayed unmatched. The CDR3 spans 14 residues. CDR3 region: CASSRGQLNYEQYF. CDR3 nucleotide sequence: TGTGCCAGCAGCCGGGGACAGTTGAACTACGAGCAGTACTTC.

J is TRBJ2-3 and V is TRBV4-1; a possible D gene is TRBD2 (6 bases). Trimming took off 1 base at V and 0 bases at J, with 14 bases between the two ends. The CDR3 extends over 17 amino acids. Germline values: CDR1 MGHRA, CDR2 YSYEKL. The CDR3 region has the DNA TGCGCCAGCAGCCAAGCAGGGACGAGCGGGAGCACAGATACGCAGTATTTT. Encoded protein: CASSQAGTSGSTDTQYF.

The V and J genes are TRBV18 and TRBJ1-4; the match to TRBD1 covers 10 bases. From germline, CDR1 is KGHSH and CDR2 LQKENI. Losses at the gene ends were 2 bases for V and 7 bases for J; bases not matched to a gene: 13. The CDR3 length is 18 residues. The CDR3 DNA reads TGTGCCAGCTCACCAACTGCCCTACTCCGGGACAGGGGTGAAAAACTGTTTTTT. This codes for CASSPTALLRDRGEKLFF.

V and J are TRBV7-2 and TRBJ2-7; D call uncertain. CDR1 and CDR2 (germline): SGHTA, FQGNSA. The V end lost 2 bases, the J end lost 6 bases, and 8 bases lay between the germline ends. This CDR3 spans 12 amino acids. The CDR3 here is CASSLWVGEQYF. The CDR3 coding sequence is TGTGCCAGCAGCTTATGGGTAGGCGAGCAGTACTTC.

The chain has TRBV5-6 and TRBJ2-5; 11 bases line up with TRBD2. The CDR3 runs 15 residues. The V and J ends lost 2 bases and 1 base, in that order; junction bases with no gene match: 1. CDR1 is SGHDT and CDR2 is YYEEEE in the germline V gene. In DNA, the CDR3 is TGTGCCAGCAGCTTAGGACTAGCGGGCCAAGAGACCCAGTACTTC. Encoded protein: CASSLGLAGQETQYF.

The chain recombines TRBV4-1 with TRBJ2-5; tentatively, D is TRBD2 (7 bases). V lost 4 bases to trimming and J lost 1 base, with 13 bases between them. The CDR3 spans 15 residues. The germline V gene encodes CDR1 MGHRA and CDR2 YSYEKL. This chain's CDR3 is CASSPRGGGQETQYF. Written as DNA, the CDR3 is TGCGCCAGCAGCCCGAGGGGGGGCGGCCAAGAGACCCAGTACTTC.

V and J are TRBV5-1 and TRBJ2-1, with D possibly being TRBD2 (6 bases). This CDR3 comprises 16 residues. Germline CDR1 and CDR2: SGHRS and YFSETQ. V lost 0 bases and J lost 0, with 10 bases in between. The chain's CDR3 is CASSLDEGLSYNEQFF. The CDR3 coding sequence is TGCGCCAGCAGCTTGGATGAGGGACTCTCCTACAATGAGCAGTTCTTC.

The chain is built from TRBV6-6 and TRBJ2-7; 8 bases agree with TRBD1. CDR1 MNHNY and CDR2 SVGAGI come from the germline V gene (reference sequence). The length of the CDR3 is 15 residues. V lost 3 bases to trimming and J lost 2 bases; unmatched junction nucleotides: 6. This chain's CDR3 is CASSYAGQGPYEQYF. CDR3 coding DNA: TGTGCCAGCAGTTATGCTGGACAGGGACCCTACGAGCAGTACTTC.

The V gene is TRBV5-4, the J gene TRBJ2-3, with D possibly being TRBD1 or TRBD2 (5 bases each). CDR1 is SGHNT, CDR2 YYREEE, per germline (reference sequence). Trimming took 6 bases from V and 4 from J, leaving 9 bases between them. This CDR3 comprises 12 residues. The CDR3 loop reads CASMGEADTQYF. Here the CDR3 DNA reads TGTGCCAGCATGGGGGAAGCAGATACGCAGTATTTT. Filled out from reference TRBV5-4 and TRBJ2-3, the complete variable domain reads ETGVTQSPTHLIKTRGQQVTLRCSSQSGHNTVSWYQQALGQGPQFIFQYYREEENGRGNFPPRFSGLQFPNYSSELNVNALELDDSALYLCASMGEADTQYFGPGTRLTVL.

The table lists this clone with a few counts. This chain links TRBV30 with TRBJ1-6; unclear D gene. Trimming took 3 bases from V and 6 from J, leaving 9 bases between them. The CDR3 consists of 13 residues. The germline V gene has CDR1 GTSNPN and CDR2 SVGIG (reference sequence). CDR3 in DNA: TGTGCCTGGAGGGGCGACACTAATTCACCCCTCCACTTT. It specifies CAWRGDTNSPLHF.

The V call is TRBV11-2, the J call TRBJ2-7; D may be TRBD2 (6 bases). Germline V gives CDR1 SGHAT, CDR2 FQNNGV. This CDR3 spans 12 amino acids. The V end was cut by 5 bases, the J end by 2 bases, with 7 bases between. CDR3 residues: CASSGRTYEQYF. The CDR3 region has the DNA TGTGCCAGCAGCGGGAGGACCTACGAGCAGTACTTC.

This chain connects TRBV28 to TRBJ2-1, with D possibly being TRBD1 or TRBD2 (5 bases each). The CDR3 is 15 amino acids. V was pared by 5 bases and J by 8 bases, with 19 bases between. The V gene's germline CDR1 is MDHEN and CDR2 SYDVKM. The CDR3 is CASSLRDPAWDEQFF. The CDR3 nucleotides read TGTGCCAGCAGTCTCCGGGACCCTGCGTGGGATGAGCAGTTCTTC.

This chain joins TRBV7-3 and TRBJ2-1; D might be TRBD2 (5 bases). This CDR3 region has 15 residues. CDR1 is SGHTA, CDR2 FQGTGA, per germline. The germline V and J ends were trimmed by 4 bases and 8 bases, with 18 bases remaining between them. The CDR3 here is CASSSPGGWKDEQFF. For the CDR3, the DNA is TGTGCCAGCAGCTCCCCTGGCGGGTGGAAGGATGAGCAGTTCTTC.

This clone occurred once. The gene calls are TRBV7-9 and TRBJ2-1; D is unresolved. The germline V and J ends were trimmed by 5 bases and 8 bases, with 22 bases remaining between them. There are 16 residues in the CDR3. The germline V gene encodes CDR1 SEHNR and CDR2 FQNEAQ (reference sequence). The CDR3 protein is CASSPTEIDRWYEQFF. The CDR3 DNA sequence: TGTGCCAGCAGCCCCACCGAGATCGACCGTTGGTATGAGCAGTTCTTC.

The chain combines TRBV18 with TRBJ2-7; D is possibly TRBD1 or TRBD2 (7 bases each). The V and J ends lost 4 bases and 7 bases respectively, with 17 bases between them. Germline V gene lookup returns CDR1 KGHSH and CDR2 LQKENI. CDR3 size: 14 residues. The CDR3 DNA is TGTGCCAGCTCACGAGACAGGGACTATCTGGAGCAGTACTTC. It encodes CASSRDRDYLEQYF.

This chain joins TRBV19 and TRBJ1-5; D gene ambiguous. Trimming shortened V by 8 bases and J by 3 bases, and 11 bases separated the two germline ends. Germline-derived CDR1 and CDR2 are LNHDA and SQIVND (reference sequence). This CDR3 contains 13 residues. The CDR3 reads CASRFSVNQPQHF. The CDR3 coding sequence is TGTGCCAGTCGTTTCAGTGTCAATCAGCCCCAGCATTTT.

This chain joins TRBV18 and TRBJ2-7; D is perhaps TRBD1 (5 bases). This CDR3 is 13 amino acids long. Per the germline V gene, CDR1 is KGHSH and CDR2 is LQKENI. V lost 2 bases and J lost 1, with 6 bases in between. CDR3 in DNA: TGTGCCAGCTCACCAGACAGATCCTACGAGCAGTACTTC. Protein product: CASSPDRSYEQYF.

The chain employs TRBV20-1 and TRBJ2-7; D not certain. Deletions cut 4 bases from V and 3 bases from J, with 7 bases between. In germline, CDR1 is DFQATT, CDR2 SNEGSKA (reference sequence). The CDR3 covers 11 residues. The CDR3 coding sequence is TGCAGTGCTAATGAAGACTACGAGCAGTACTTC. Translated: CSANEDYEQYF.